This TCR beta chain emerged from a study of T-cell memory formation after mild COVID-19 (dated by TCRdb to the early 2020s). About the study as a whole: TCR sequence clusters from the two donors were largely donor specific. In a couple of donors, T-cell clones that expanded and contracted after mild COVID-19 were followed by sequencing TCRalpha and TCRbeta repertoires longitudinally. The cohort was made up of two young adult volunteers, one female and one male, who were previously healthy. The investigation overall reported the following: Clones that contracted from day 15 to 85 showed balanced CD4/CD8 phenotypes, whereas a second wave of clones that expanded from day 15 to 37 leaned towards CD4+. Contracting CD4+ clones were found mainly in CM and EM memory subsets, while CD8+ clones were enriched in EMRA. Some responding clones were found in pre-infection memory, which suggests that pre-existing cross-reactive memory T cells took part in the SARS-CoV-2 response. The study covered only a couple of mild cases, and larger cohorts including severe cases with pre-infection samples were considered necessary. The second-wave clones that peaked on day 37 were not confirmed to be SARS-CoV-2 specific.

From the cysteine through the phenylalanine, the CDR3 covers 17 amino acids. This entry keeps only the CDR3 DNA: 51 bases, framed from base 1. CDR1 and CDR2 are drawn from the germline V gene (reference sequence): PRHDT, FYEKMQ. V is pruned by 5 bases and J by 0 bases, leaving 9 bases of the junction without a gene match. At least ten counts were recorded for this clonotype. Its antigen has not been determined. Base qualities are missing; no much larger clone stands one base away. Sequencing was carried out with an Illumina NovaSeq 6000. cDNA libraries for TCRalpha and TCRbeta were prepared by 5'RACE using constant-segment primers, with sample barcodes and unique molecular identifiers added. Trizol reagent was used to extract RNA from every sample. The libraries were amplified in two PCR steps, and the second step added a second sample barcode and Illumina TruSeq adapters. Sequencing of libraries was performed on an Illumina NovaSeq with 2 x 150 bp paired-end reads. The source study handled its data this way. The reads were demultiplexed and collapsed into UMI-guided consensus sequences using migec v1.2.7. With mixcr v2.1.11, UMI consensuses were aligned to TRA and TRB V and J templates and assembled into clonotypes. A clonotype was counted as expanded or contracted only if both edgeR and NoisET called the change significant, with noise models trained on biological replicates. edgeR calls used a false discovery rate-adjusted p below 0.01 and a log2 fold-change threshold of 1. As an exploratory analysis of dynamics, max-normalized trajectories of the 1000 most abundant clonotypes were examined with PCA combined with hierarchical clustering. Separately sequenced CD4+ and CD8+ repertoires were used to assign a CD4 or CD8 phenotype to each responding clone. In TCRdb, the public reads were trimmed at Q25 with fastp and aligned with MiXCR, with productive beta chains retained. Under each unique CDR3 protein, matching rows form one entry showing the most common genes and DNA. TCRdb's processing, not the authors', yielded these V and J calls. The sample table lists tens of thousands of distinct CDR3 sequences, approximately 13% of them with a count of one. Together, the top ten hold around a quarter of the sample.

PBMCs were isolated by Ficoll-Paque density gradient centrifugation. The clonotype was recovered from an adult woman who had mild COVID-19 (a few samples of this study predate the infection). The sample titles of this study are shuffled in the database, so cell type and time point are left out; the donor was told from shared clones. The sample comprised PBMCs or a T cell subset sorted from them (not recorded which). The sequence is built from TRBV13 and TRBJ2-7, with TRBD1 matching 11 junction bases. The CDR3 protein: CASSDRTGGSPSYEQYF. The sequence in DNA is TGTGCCAGCAGCGATCGGACAGGGGGCTCCCCCTCCTACGAGCAGTACTTC.